This T cell receptor (beta chain) comes out of a study of T cells in tuberculosis. General study findings and limits: The TCR-beta difference was not significant; alpha differences partly reflected length.

The CDR3 has 17 amino acids. Germline CDR1 MGHRA, CDR2 YSYEKL. The J segment lost 10 bases and the V segment lost 1 base, leaving 11 bases of the junction unmatched. Remarks on this clone: Its antigen is currently unknown.

The repertoire was sequenced with immunoSEQ multiplex PCR; TCRdb's copy has only in-frame clones and lacks some. The table shows over 30,000 clones, with around 96% occurring only once. The source material was PBMCs. The chain employs TRBV4-1 and TRBJ2-1, with 12 bases fitting TRBD2. The TCR originated in a donor aged 10-29 years with latent tuberculosis or without tuberculosis infection. The CDR3 sequence: CASSQATLAGGFSEQFF. CDR3 DNA sequence: TGCGCCAGCAGCCAAGCCACTCTAGCGGGAGGGTTCTCCGAGCAGTTCTTC.